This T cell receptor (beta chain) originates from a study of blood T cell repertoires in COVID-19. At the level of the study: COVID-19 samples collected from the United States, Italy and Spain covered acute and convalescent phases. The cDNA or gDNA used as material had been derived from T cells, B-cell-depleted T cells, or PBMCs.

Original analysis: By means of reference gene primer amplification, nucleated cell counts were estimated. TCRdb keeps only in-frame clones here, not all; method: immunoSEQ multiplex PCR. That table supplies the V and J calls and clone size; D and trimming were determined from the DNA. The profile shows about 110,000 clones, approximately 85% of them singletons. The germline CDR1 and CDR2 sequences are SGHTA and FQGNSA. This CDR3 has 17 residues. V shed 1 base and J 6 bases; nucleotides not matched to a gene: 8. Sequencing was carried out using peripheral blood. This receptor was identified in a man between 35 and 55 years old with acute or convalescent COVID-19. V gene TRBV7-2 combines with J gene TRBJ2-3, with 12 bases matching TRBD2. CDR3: CASSLVPSGGAGDTQYF. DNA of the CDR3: TGTGCCAGCAGCTTAGTGCCTAGCGGGGGGGCAGGGGATACGCAGTATTTT.